The 20 T cell receptor beta chains listed next were all sequenced from one sample in a study of cytomegalovirus exposure and HLA in healthy donors. Vbeta (60) and Jbeta (13) primers were used in the PCR. Measured with immunoSEQ multiplex PCR; TCRdb has only the in-frame clones, and not every one. The sample carries over 130,000 clones, 79% recorded once. The sequenced sample consisted of PBMCs. The source is a man between 45 and 60 years old in good health and CMV-seropositive.

The CDR3: CASSFSNLDEQYF. The DNA of the CDR3 is TGCGCCAGCAGCTTCAGTAATTTGGACGAGCAGTACTTC. The chain employs TRBV5-1 and TRBJ2-7; D gene ambiguous. There are 13 residues in the CDR3. Germline V gene sequence: CDR1 SGHRS, CDR2 YFSETQ. With 2 bases removed from V and 5 bases from J, the gap between germline ends came to 11 bases. The full variable domain, in which reference TRBV5-1 and TRBJ2-7 provide the parts outside the CDR3, is KAGVTQTPRYLIKTRGQQVTLSCSPISGHRSVSWYQQTPGQGLQFLFEYFSETQRNKGNFPGRFSGRQFSNSRSEMNVSTLELGDSALYLCASSFSNLDEQYFGPGTRLTVT.

The chain couples TRBV5-1 to TRBJ1-5; 10 bases are shared with TRBD1. The CDR3 spans 17 residues. Trimming took 4 bases from V and 2 from J; bases not matched to a gene: 9. The germline gives CDR1 SGHRS, CDR2 YFSETQ. The CDR3 nucleotides read TGCGCCAGCAGCCCAGGACAGGGGGGAGGAGGCAATCAGCCCCAGCATTTT. Translation: CASSPGQGGGGNQPQHF.

The gene calls are TRBV5-1 and TRBJ2-5; the match to TRBD1 covers 7 bases. The DNA end lines up better with TRBJ2-7; the J call may be wrong. The CDR3 contains 15 residues. Germline V gene lookup returns CDR1 SGHRS and CDR2 YFSETQ. CDR3 nucleotide sequence: TGCGCCAGCAGCTTGGCGGGGACAGCATCCTACGAGCAGTACTTC. This codes for CASSLAGTASYEQYF.

This chain links TRBV7-6 with TRBJ2-3; D is uncertain. The CDR3 sequence is 16 residues long. Germline CDR1 SGHVS, CDR2 FNYEAQ. Trimming cost V 5 bases and J 1 base, with 16 bases left between them. The CDR3 nucleotides read TGTGCCAGCAGCGCCTCTTACGCGATCGGCACAGATACGCAGTATTTT. Protein: CASSASYAIGTDTQYF.

A single count supports this clone. The chain uses TRBV7-8 and TRBJ2-5, with D perhaps matching TRBD2 (5 bases). CDR1 is SGHVS and CDR2 is FQNEAQ in the germline V gene. The ends were cut back, 1 base at V and 11 bases at J, with 14 bases in the middle. This CDR3 has 13 residues. The CDR3 DNA reads TGTGCCAGCAGCTTAGGAGGGTCCGCGGAGCAGTACTTC. It codes for CASSLGGSAEQYF.

V and J are TRBV5-1 and TRBJ2-7; 10 positions agree with TRBD2. CDR3 length: 14 residues. Germline lookup yields CDR1 SGHRS and CDR2 YFSETQ. V shed 7 bases and J 1 base; nucleotides not matched to a gene: 5. The CDR3 DNA is TGCGCCAGCGCCAGGACTAGCGGATCCTACGAGCAGTACTTC. Translation gives CASARTSGSYEQYF. Full variable domain (missing parts from reference TRBV5-1 and TRBJ2-7): KAGVTQTPRYLIKTRGQQVTLSCSPISGHRSVSWYQQTPGQGLQFLFEYFSETQRNKGNFPGRFSGRQFSNSRSEMNVSTLELGDSALYLCASARTSGSYEQYFGPGTRLTVT.

CDR3 nucleotide sequence: TGTGCCAGCCTCTGGACTAGCGGTAACACCGGGGAGCTGTTTTTT. This encodes CASLWTSGNTGELFF. V gene TRBV27 combines with J gene TRBJ2-2; 10 bases map to TRBD2. The germline gives CDR1 MNHEY, CDR2 SMNVEV (reference sequence). Trimming cost V 8 bases and J 2 bases; bases outside gene matches: 5. The CDR3 extends over 15 amino acids.

This chain links TRBV6-1 with TRBJ1-1; D may be TRBD1 (6 bases). V lost 1 base and J 4 bases, leaving 10 bases between the germline ends. This CDR3 spans 14 amino acids. CDR1 MNHNS and CDR2 SASEGT come from the germline V gene. CDR3 DNA: TGTGCCAGCAGTGAAGGAGGCAGGGGCACTGAAGCTTTCTTT. As protein: CASSEGGRGTEAFF.

The chain couples TRBV28 to TRBJ2-1, with 13 bases that match TRBD2. The CDR3 totals 17 residues. The germline gives CDR1 MDHEN, CDR2 SYDVKM. V trimming: 6 bases; J trimming: 2 bases; junction bases outside the gene matches: 7. CDR3 sequence (DNA): TGTGCCAGCAGGGGGACTAGCGGGATTGGAACCTACAATGAGCAGTTCTTC. Protein: CASRGTSGIGTYNEQFF.

V gene TRBV6-1 combines with J gene TRBJ2-7, with a tentative D call TRBD1 (6 bases). Per the germline V gene, CDR1 is MNHNS and CDR2 is SASEGT. Trimming shortened V by 1 base and J by 7 bases, and 17 bases separated the two germline ends. CDR3 length equals 15 residues. The CDR3 nucleotides read TGTGCCAGCAGTGAAGTCCAGGGGCTACGTCTGGAGCAGTACTTC. Protein product: CASSEVQGLRLEQYF.

This rearrangement joins TRBV15 to TRBJ1-2; unclear D gene. Trimming removed 0 bases at V and 7 bases at J, with 6 bases between. Looked up from germline, CDR1 is LNHNV and CDR2 is YYDKDF (reference sequence). This CDR3 has 12 residues. This chain's CDR3 is CATSRDSSGYTF. The DNA of the CDR3 is TGTGCCACCAGCAGAGACAGTTCTGGCTACACCTTC.

V usage is TRBV9 and J usage is TRBJ2-3; possible D gene TRBD1, 6 bases. The CDR3 has 14 amino acids. Germline-derived CDR1 and CDR2 are SGDLS and YYNGEE. With 2 bases removed from V and 5 bases from J, the gap between germline ends came to 12 bases. The DNA of the CDR3 is TGTGCCAGCAGCGTCCAGGGGATGGGAGATACGCAGTATTTT. Translating gives CASSVQGMGDTQYF.

The chain couples TRBV2 to TRBJ2-2, with TRBD2 as a possible D gene (6 bases). Germline V lookup: CDR1 SNHLY, CDR2 FYNNEI. With 6 bases removed from V and 1 base from J, the gap between germline ends came to 12 bases. The CDR3 has 15 amino acids. The CDR3 is CASRGEAENTGELFF. CDR3 in DNA: TGTGCCAGCAGGGGGGAGGCTGAGAACACCGGGGAGCTGTTTTTT.

The rearrangement uses TRBV28 and TRBJ1-4; D may be TRBD1 (5 bases). Trimming left V 4 bases short and J 8 bases short, with 14 bases between. The germline V gene has CDR1 MDHEN and CDR2 SYDVKM. The CDR3 has 14 residues. The CDR3 sequence: CASSWEGTLEKLFF. CDR3 DNA sequence: TGTGCCAGCAGTTGGGAGGGGACTTTGGAAAAACTGTTTTTT.

The rearrangement joins TRBV5-1 to TRBJ2-7; TRBD1 agrees at 10 bases. Germline lookup yields CDR1 SGHRS and CDR2 YFSETQ. The length of the CDR3 is 15 residues. The V gene end was trimmed by 4 bases and the J gene end by 7 bases; junction bases not matched to a gene: 11. This CDR3 is CASSLGGTGVGEQYF. The CDR3 DNA is TGCGCCAGCAGCCTGGGCGGGACAGGGGTCGGGGAGCAGTACTTC.

Only a few counts were recorded for this clone. The V call is TRBV6-6, the J call TRBJ2-7; D ambiguous. The V and J ends lost 7 bases and 0 bases respectively, with 13 bases between them. Germline CDR1 is MNHNY and CDR2 is SVGAGI (reference sequence). The CDR3 is made up of 14 amino acids. The CDR3 protein is CASKKDLLSYEQYF. In nucleotides, the CDR3 is TGTGCCAGCAAAAAAGACTTACTCTCCTACGAGCAGTACTTC.

This clone was counted a single time. The rearrangement uses TRBV9 and TRBJ2-7; TRBD1 agrees at 10 bases. V gave up 4 bases and J gave up 7 bases; unmatched junction bases: 5. The CDR3 has 13 residues. CDR1 and CDR2 from the germline V gene are SGDLS and YYNGEE. CDR3: CASSPGTGVEQYF. The CDR3 DNA sequence: TGTGCCAGCAGCCCAGGGACAGGGGTTGAGCAGTACTTC.

This clone was counted a few times. The chain has TRBV4-1 and TRBJ2-2; weak D call: TRBD1 (6 bases). V was shortened by 0 bases and J by 7 bases, with 18 bases between the two germline ends. In germline, CDR1 is MGHRA, CDR2 YSYEKL. The CDR3 is 17 amino acids. The CDR3 DNA sequence: TGCGCCAGCAGCCAAGATTGGGGGCAGTCATGGGGCGGGGAGCTGTTTTTT. Translating it yields CASSQDWGQSWGGELFF.

The chain joins TRBV7-3 to TRBJ2-1; D is perhaps TRBD2 (6 bases). Germline V gene sequence: CDR1 SGHTA, CDR2 FQGTGA. The CDR3 contains 14 residues. The V end was cut by 5 bases, the J end by 8 bases, with 16 bases between. CDR3 in amino acids: CASSPTGVGDEQFF. Written as DNA, the CDR3 is TGTGCCAGCAGCCCGACGGGAGTGGGTGATGAGCAGTTCTTC.

The chain uses TRBV4-1 and TRBJ2-2; maybe TRBD1 (5 bases). In germline, CDR1 is MGHRA, CDR2 YSYEKL. CDR3 size: 15 residues. The V end was cut by 5 bases, the J end by 1 base, with 11 bases between. The CDR3 DNA reads as TGCGCCAGCAGCTTTACAACAGGGAACACCGGGGAGCTGTTTTTT. The encoded protein is CASSFTTGNTGELFF.